This TCR beta chain came from a study of blood T cell repertoires in COVID-19. Study background: Sites in the United States, Italy and Spain provided acute and convalescent COVID-19 samples.

Germline V gene data show CDR1 as LGHNT and CDR2 as FRNRAP. This CDR3 is 18 amino acids long. V was trimmed by 0 bases and J by 0 bases, leaving 17 bases between them. There are a few counts of this clone. Method: immunoSEQ multiplex PCR; TCRdb's copy keeps in-frame clones and lacks some. The repertoire holds about 190,000 clones, with 84% as singletons. The source material was peripheral blood. The chain links TRBV12-5 to TRBJ1-1; D unclear. This sequence was found in a human donor in a cohort sampled during active COVID-19. Here the CDR3 reads CASGLVHPRAGMNTEAFF. The CDR3 DNA is TGTGCTAGTGGTTTGGTACACCCCCGCGCGGGAATGAACACTGAAGCTTTCTTT.